This T cell receptor beta chain was sequenced for a study of blood T cell repertoires in COVID-19. Looked up from germline, CDR1 is LGHNA and CDR2 is YSLEER. The trim removed 3 bases at V and 7 bases at J, leaving 11 bases unmatched. This CDR3 region has 16 residues. This clone has just one count. Sequencing was performed with immunoSEQ multiplex PCR; in TCRdb, only in-frame clones are kept and a portion is missing. In the table there are around 310,000 clones, around 90% of which are singletons. The TCR originated in a woman between 35 and 50 years old with COVID-19, enrolled during active disease. The gene calls are TRBV4-3 and TRBJ2-7; TRBD2 agrees at 11 bases. Sequenced sample: peripheral blood. Here the CDR3 DNA reads TGCGCCAGCAGCCAGGGGTCTAGCGGGGGGACTCGGGAGCAGTACTTC. Its translation: CASSQGSSGGTREQYF.